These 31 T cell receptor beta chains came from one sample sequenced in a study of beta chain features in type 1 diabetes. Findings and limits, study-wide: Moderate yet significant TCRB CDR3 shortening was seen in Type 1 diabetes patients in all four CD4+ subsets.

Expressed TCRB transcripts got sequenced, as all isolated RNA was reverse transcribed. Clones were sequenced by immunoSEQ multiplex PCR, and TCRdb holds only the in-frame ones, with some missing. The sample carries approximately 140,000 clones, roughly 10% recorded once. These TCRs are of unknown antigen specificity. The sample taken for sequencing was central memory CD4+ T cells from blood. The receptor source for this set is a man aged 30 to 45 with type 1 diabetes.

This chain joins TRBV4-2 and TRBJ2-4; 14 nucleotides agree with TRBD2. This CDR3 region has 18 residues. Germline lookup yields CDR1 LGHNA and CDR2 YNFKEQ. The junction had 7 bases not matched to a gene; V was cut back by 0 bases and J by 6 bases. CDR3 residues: CASSQDGLAGGVRNIQYF. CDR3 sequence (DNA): TGTGCCAGCAGCCAAGATGGACTAGCGGGGGGCGTGAGAAACATTCAGTACTTC.

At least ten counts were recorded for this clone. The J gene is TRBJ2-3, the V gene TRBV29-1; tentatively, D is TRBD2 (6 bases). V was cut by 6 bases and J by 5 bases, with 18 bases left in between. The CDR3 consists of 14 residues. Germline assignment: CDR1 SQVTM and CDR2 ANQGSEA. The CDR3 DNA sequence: TGCAGCGTCGCGGCGACTACCGGGGGAGATACGCAGTATTTT. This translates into CSVAATTGGDTQYF.

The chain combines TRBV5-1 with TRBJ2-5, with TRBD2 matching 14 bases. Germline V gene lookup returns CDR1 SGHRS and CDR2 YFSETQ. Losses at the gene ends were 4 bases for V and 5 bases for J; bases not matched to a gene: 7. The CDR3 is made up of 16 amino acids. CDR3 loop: CASSIGTSGGSETQYF. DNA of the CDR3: TGCGCCAGCAGCATAGGGACTAGCGGGGGTTCGGAGACCCAGTACTTC.

For the CDR3, the DNA is TGTGCCAGCAGCTCCAACAGGGCTGGGGCCAACGTCCTGACTTTC. Protein: CASSSNRAGANVLTF. The chain recombines TRBV11-2 with TRBJ2-6, with a possible D match to TRBD1 (6 bases). This CDR3 spans 15 amino acids. Germline-derived CDR1 and CDR2 are SGHAT and FQNNGV. Trimming took 4 bases from V and 2 from J, leaving 9 bases between them. Supplemented by reference TRBV11-2 and TRBJ2-6, the full variable domain reads EAGVAQSPRYKIIEKRQSVAFWCNPISGHATLYWYQQILGQGPKLLIQFQNNGVVDDSQLPKDRFSAERLKGVDSTLKIQPAKLEDSAVYLCASSSNRAGANVLTFGAGSRLTVL.

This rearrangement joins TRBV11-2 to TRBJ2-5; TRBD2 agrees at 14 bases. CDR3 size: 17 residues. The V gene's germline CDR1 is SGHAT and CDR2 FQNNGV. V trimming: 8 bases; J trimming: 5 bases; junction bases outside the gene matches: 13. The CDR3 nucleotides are TGTGCCAGCTGTCCCGGGACTAGCGGGGGAGATCGGGAGACCCAGTACTTC. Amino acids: CASCPGTSGGDRETQYF.

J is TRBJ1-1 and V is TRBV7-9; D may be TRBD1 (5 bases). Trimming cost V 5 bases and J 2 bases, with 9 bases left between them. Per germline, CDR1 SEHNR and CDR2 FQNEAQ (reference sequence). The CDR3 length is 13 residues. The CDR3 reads CASSETANTEAFF. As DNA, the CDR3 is TGTGCCAGCAGCGAGACAGCCAACACTGAAGCTTTCTTT.

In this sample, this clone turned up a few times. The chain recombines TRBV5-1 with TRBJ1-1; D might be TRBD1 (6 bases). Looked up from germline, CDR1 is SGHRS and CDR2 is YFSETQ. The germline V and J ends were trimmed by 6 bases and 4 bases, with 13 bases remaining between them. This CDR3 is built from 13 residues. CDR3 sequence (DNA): TGCGCCAGCACAACAGGGTCGGGCACTGAAGCTTTCTTT. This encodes CASTTGSGTEAFF. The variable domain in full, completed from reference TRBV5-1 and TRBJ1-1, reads KAGVTQTPRYLIKTRGQQVTLSCSPISGHRSVSWYQQTPGQGLQFLFEYFSETQRNKGNFPGRFSGRQFSNSRSEMNVSTLELGDSALYLCASTTGSGTEAFFGQGTRLTVV.

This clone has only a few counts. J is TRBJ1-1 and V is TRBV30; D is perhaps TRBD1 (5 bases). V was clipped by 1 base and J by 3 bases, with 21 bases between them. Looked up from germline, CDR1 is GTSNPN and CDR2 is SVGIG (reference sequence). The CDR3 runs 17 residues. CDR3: CAWSGPRATRGDTEAFF. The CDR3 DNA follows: TGTGCCTGGAGTGGGCCCCGGGCCACCCGGGGGGACACTGAAGCTTTCTTT.

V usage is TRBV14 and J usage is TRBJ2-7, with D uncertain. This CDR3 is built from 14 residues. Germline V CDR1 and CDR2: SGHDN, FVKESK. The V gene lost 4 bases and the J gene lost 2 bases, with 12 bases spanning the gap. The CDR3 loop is CASSLQPGAYEQYF. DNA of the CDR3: TGTGCCAGCAGCCTCCAACCCGGAGCCTACGAGCAGTACTTC.

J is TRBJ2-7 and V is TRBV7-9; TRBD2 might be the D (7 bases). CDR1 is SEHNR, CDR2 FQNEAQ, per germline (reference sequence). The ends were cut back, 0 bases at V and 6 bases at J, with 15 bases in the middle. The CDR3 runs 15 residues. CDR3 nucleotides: TGTGCCAGCAGCTTAGCCGGGGGGCGCGAAGGCGAGCAGTACTTC. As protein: CASSLAGGREGEQYF. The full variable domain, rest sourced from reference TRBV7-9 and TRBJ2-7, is DTGVSQNPRHKITKRGQNVTFRCDPISEHNRLYWYRQTLGQGPEFLTYFQNEAQLEKSRLLSDRFSAERPKGSFSTLEIQRTEQGDSAMYLCASSLAGGREGEQYFGPGTRLTVT.

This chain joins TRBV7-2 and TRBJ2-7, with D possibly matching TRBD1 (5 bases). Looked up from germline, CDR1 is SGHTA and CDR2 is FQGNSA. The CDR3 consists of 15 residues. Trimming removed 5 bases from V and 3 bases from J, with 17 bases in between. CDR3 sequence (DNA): TGTGCCAGCAGCCCCGAAAAGGGGCTGATCTACGAGCAGTACTTC. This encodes CASSPEKGLIYEQYF. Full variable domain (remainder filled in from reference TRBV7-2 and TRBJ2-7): GAGVSQSPSNKVTEKGKDVELRCDPISGHTALYWYRQSLGQGLEFLIYFQGNSAPDKSGLPSDRFSAERTGGSVSTLTIQRTQQEDSAVYLCASSPEKGLIYEQYFGPGTRLTVT.

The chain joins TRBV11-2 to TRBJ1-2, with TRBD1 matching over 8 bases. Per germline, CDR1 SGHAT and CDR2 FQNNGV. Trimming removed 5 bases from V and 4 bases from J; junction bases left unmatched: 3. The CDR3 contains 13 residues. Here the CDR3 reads CASSPGQAYGYTF. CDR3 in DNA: TGTGCCAGCAGCCCGGGACAGGCCTATGGCTACACCTTC.

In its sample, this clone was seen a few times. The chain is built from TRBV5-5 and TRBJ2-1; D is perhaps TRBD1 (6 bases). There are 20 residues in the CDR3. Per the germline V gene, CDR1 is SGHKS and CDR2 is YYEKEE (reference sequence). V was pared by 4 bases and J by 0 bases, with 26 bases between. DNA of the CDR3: TGTGCCAGCAGCGGAACCGGGACAAGATATTTATGGAGCTCCTACAATGAGCAGTTCTTC. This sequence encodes CASSGTGTRYLWSSYNEQFF.

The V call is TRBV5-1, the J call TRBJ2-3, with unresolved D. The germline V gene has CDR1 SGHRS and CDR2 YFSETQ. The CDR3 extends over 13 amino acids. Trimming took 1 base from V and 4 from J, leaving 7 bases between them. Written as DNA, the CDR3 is TGCGCCAGCAGCTTGCACTTGGCAGATACGCAGTATTTT. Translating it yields CASSLHLADTQYF.

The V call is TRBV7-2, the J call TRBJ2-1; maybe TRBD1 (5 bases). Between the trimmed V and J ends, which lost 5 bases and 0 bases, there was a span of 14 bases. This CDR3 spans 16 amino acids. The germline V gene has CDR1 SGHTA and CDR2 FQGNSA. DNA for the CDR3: TGTGCCAGCAGCGGCTCACAGGCGAGCTCCTACAATGAGCAGTTCTTC. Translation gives CASSGSQASSYNEQFF.

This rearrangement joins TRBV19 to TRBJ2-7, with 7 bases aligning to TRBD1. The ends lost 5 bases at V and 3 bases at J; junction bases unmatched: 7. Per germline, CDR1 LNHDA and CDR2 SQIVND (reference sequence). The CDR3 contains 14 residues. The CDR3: CASSAGTVYYEQYF. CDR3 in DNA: TGTGCCAGTAGTGCAGGGACAGTCTACTACGAGCAGTACTTC.

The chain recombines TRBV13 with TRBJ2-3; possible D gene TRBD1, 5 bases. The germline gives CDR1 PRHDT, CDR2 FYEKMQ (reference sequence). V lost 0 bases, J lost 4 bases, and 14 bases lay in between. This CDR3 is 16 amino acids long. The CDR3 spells CASSLGLREGPDTQYF. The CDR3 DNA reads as TGTGCCAGCAGCTTAGGCCTCAGGGAAGGCCCAGATACGCAGTATTTT.

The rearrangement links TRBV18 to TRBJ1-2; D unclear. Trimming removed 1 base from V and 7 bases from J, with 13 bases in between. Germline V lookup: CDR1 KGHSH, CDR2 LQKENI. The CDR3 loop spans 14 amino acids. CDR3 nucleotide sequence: TGTGCCAGCTCACCACAAAGGGAAGAGGGTGGCTACACCTTC. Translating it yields CASSPQREEGGYTF.

The CDR3 nucleotides read TGTGCCAGCAGCAACGGAGATGAAAAACTGTTTTTT. Its protein product is CASSNGDEKLFF. The V call is TRBV9, the J call TRBJ1-4; no firm D call. Trimming took off 4 bases at V and 6 bases at J, with 7 bases between the two ends. Germline CDR1 reads SGDLS; CDR2 reads YYNGEE. The CDR3 runs to 12 residues.

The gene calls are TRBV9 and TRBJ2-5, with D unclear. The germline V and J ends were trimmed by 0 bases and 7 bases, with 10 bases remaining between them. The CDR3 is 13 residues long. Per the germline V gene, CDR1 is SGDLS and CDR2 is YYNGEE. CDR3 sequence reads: CASSVDSVGTQYF. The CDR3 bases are TGTGCCAGCAGCGTAGACTCGGTCGGGACCCAGTACTTC.

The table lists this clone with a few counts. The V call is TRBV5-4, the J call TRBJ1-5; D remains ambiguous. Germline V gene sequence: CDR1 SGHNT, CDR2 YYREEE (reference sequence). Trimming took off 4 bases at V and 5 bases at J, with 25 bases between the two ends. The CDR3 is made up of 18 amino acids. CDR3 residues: CASSAEKRSSGMYQPQHF. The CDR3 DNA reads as TGTGCCAGCAGCGCAGAAAAACGGTCCTCGGGAATGTATCAGCCCCAGCATTTT. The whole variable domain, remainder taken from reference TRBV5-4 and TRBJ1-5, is ETGVTQSPTHLIKTRGQQVTLRCSSQSGHNTVSWYQQALGQGPQFIFQYYREEENGRGNFPPRFSGLQFPNYSSELNVNALELDDSALYLCASSAEKRSSGMYQPQHFGDGTRLSIL.

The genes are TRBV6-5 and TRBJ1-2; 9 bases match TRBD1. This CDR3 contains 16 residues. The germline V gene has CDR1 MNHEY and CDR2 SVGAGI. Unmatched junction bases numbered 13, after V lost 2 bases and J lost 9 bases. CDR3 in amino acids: CASSYGGDRAGVSYTF. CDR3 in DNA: TGTGCCAGCAGTTACGGAGGGGACAGGGCAGGAGTGAGCTACACCTTC.

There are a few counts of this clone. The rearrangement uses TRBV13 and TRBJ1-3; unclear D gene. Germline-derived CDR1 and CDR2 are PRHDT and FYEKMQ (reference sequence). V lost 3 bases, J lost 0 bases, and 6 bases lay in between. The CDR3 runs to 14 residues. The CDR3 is CASSLGHSGNTIYF. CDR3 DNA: TGTGCCAGCAGCTTGGGCCACTCTGGAAACACCATATATTTT.

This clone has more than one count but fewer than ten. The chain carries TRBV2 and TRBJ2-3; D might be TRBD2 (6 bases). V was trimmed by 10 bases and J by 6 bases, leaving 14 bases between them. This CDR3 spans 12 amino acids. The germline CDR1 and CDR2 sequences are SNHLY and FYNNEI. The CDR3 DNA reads TGTGCCACCGGGACTCGGGGCGATACGCAGTATTTT. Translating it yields CATGTRGDTQYF.

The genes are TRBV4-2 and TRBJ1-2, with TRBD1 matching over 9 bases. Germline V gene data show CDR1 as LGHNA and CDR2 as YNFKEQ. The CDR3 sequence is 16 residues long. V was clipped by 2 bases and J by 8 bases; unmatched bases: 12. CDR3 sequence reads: CASSQTLGQGAGGYTF. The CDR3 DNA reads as TGTGCCAGCAGCCAAACTTTGGGACAGGGAGCGGGAGGCTACACCTTC.

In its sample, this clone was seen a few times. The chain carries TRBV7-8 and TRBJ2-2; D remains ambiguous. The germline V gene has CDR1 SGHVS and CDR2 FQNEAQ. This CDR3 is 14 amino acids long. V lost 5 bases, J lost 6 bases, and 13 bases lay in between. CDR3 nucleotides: TGTGCCAGCAGCCCCCTCGTTCTATCCGGGGAGCTGTTTTTT. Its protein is CASSPLVLSGELFF.

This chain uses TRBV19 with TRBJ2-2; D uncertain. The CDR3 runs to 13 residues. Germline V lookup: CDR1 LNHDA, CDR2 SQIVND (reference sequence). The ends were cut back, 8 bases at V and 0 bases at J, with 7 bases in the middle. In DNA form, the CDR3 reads TGTGCCAGTGAGAATGCGAACACCGGGGAGCTGTTTTTT. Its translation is CASENANTGELFF.

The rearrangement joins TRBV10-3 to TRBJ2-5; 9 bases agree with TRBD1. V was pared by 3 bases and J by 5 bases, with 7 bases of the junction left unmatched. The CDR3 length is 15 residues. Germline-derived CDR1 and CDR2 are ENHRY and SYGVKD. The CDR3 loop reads CAISDSTGTGETQYF. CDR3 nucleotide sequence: TGTGCCATCAGTGACTCCACCGGGACAGGGGAGACCCAGTACTTC.

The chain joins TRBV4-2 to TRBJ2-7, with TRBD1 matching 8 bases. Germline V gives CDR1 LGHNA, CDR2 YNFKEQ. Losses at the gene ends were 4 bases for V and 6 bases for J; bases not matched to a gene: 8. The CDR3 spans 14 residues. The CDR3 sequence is CASSPSGTGTEQYF. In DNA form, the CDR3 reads TGTGCCAGCAGCCCGTCCGGGACAGGTACCGAGCAGTACTTC.

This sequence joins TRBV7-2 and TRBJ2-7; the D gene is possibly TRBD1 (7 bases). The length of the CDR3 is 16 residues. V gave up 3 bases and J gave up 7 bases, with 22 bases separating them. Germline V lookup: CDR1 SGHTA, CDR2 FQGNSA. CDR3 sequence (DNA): TGTGCCAGCAGCTTCTCGCCCTGGGGGGACAGACGGGAGCAGTACTTC. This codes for CASSFSPWGDRREQYF. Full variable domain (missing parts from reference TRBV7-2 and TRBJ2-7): GAGVSQSPSNKVTEKGKDVELRCDPISGHTALYWYRQSLGQGLEFLIYFQGNSAPDKSGLPSDRFSAERTGGSVSTLTIQRTQQEDSAVYLCASSFSPWGDRREQYFGPGTRLTVT.

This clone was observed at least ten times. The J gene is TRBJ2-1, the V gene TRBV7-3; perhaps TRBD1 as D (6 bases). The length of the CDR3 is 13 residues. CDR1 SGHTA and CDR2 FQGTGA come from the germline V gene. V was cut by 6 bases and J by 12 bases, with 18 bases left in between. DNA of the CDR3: TGTGCCAGCAGGGAAAATGGGGGCTCTGTGCAGTTCTTC. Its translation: CASRENGGSVQFF.